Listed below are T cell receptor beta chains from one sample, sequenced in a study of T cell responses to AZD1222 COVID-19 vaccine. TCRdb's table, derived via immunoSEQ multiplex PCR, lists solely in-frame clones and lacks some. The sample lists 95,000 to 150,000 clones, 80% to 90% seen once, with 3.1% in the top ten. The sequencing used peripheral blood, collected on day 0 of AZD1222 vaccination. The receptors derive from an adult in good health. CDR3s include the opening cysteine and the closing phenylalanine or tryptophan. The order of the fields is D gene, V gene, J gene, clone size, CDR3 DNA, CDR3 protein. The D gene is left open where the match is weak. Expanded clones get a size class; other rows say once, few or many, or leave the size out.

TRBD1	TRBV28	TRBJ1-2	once	TGTGCCAGCGAGGGACAGACTAACTATGGCTACACCTTC	CASEGQTNYGYTF
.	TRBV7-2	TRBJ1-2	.	TGTGCCAGCAGCTCCTCGGGGATGGTGGGTCAGGGTGGCTACACCTTC	CASSSSGMVGQGGYTF
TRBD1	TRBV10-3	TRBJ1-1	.	TGTGCCATCAGGACAGGGTCGATGAACACTGAAGCTTTCTTT	CAIRTGSMNTEAFF
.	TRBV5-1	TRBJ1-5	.	TGCGCCAGCAGCTTCGCCGGGGGCGAGGTTCAGCCCCAGCATTTT	CASSFAGGEVQPQHF
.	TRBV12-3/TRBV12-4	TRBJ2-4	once	TGTGCCAGCAGTTTGGCCGGAAACATTCAGTACTTC	CASSLAGNIQYF
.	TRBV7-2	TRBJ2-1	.	TGTGCCGTCGGCGACCACAATGAGCAGTTCTTC	CAVGDHNEQFF
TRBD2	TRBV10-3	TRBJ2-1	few	TGTGCCATCTCCAGCGGGAGAGGTGAGCAGTTCTTC	CAISSGRGEQFF
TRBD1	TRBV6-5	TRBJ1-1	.	TGTGCCAGCAGTTCCCCGGCGGACAGGGTGCATGAAGCTTTCTTT	CASSSPADRVHEAFF
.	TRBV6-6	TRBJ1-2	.	TGTGCCAGCAGCCGCGAAGGGGGCTATGGCTACACCTTC	CASSREGGYGYTF
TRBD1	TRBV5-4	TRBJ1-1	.	TGTGCCAGCAGCTTCGCGTACAGGGGGAACACTGAAGCTTTCTTT	CASSFAYRGNTEAFF
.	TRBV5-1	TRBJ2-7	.	TGCGCCAGCAGCTTGGGGGTTGCGAGGAGGGACAGAGCCTACGAGCAGTACTTC	CASSLGVARRDRAYEQYF
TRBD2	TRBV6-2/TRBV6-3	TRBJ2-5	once	TGTGCCAGCAGTTACGATGTGACAGGACTAGCGGGGGCGTCGGAGACCCAGTACTTC	CASSYDVTGLAGASETQYF
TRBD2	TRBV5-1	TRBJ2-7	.	TGCGCCAGCAGCCTAGCGGGAGGGCCCGACGAGCAGTACTTC	CASSLAGGPDEQYF
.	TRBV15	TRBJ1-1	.	TGTGCCACCAGCAGAGTTGGGAGGAACACTGAAGCTTTCTTT	CATSRVGRNTEAFF
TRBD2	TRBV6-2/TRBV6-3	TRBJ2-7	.	TGTGCCAGCAGTTACCCAAAGCGGGGGGGCGACGAGCAGTACTTC	CASSYPKRGGDEQYF
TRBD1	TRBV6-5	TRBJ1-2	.	TGTGCCAGCACCGGGACAGGGGAACTCTATGGCTACACCTTC	CASTGTGELYGYTF
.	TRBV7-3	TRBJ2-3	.	TGTGCCAGCAGCTTAAGAGGGGTGATCCCAGATACGCAGTATTTT	CASSLRGVIPDTQYF
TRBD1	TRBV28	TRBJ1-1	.	TGTGCCAGCAGTTTAGTCGGACAGGGGAACACTGAAGCTTTCTTT	CASSLVGQGNTEAFF
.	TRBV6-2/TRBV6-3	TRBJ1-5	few	TGTGCCAGCAGTTTTGCGGACACACAGCCCCAGCATTTT	CASSFADTQPQHF
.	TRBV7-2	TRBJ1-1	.	TGTGCCAGCAGCTTCGGACGGTCGAACACTGAAGCTTTCTTT	CASSFGRSNTEAFF
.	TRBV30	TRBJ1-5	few	TGTGCCTGGAGTCTTCCCAGGTCGGATCAGCCCCAGCATTTT	CAWSLPRSDQPQHF
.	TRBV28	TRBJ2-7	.	TGTGCCAGCAGTTTCGCCAACTCCTACGAGCAGTACTTC	CASSFANSYEQYF
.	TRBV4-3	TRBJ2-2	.	TGCGCCAGCAGCGAGGGGCGCCACACCGGGGAGCTGTTTTTT	CASSEGRHTGELFF
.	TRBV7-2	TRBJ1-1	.	TGTGCCAGCAGCTTAGCGCGAGGGACTGAAGCTTTCTTT	CASSLARGTEAFF
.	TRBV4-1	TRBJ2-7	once	TGCGCCAGCAGCCAAGAGCCTAGGTACGAGCAGTACTTC	CASSQEPRYEQYF
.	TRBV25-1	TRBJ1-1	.	TGTGCCAGCAGTGAATATGGGGATTCGGAAGCTTTCTTT	CASSEYGDSEAFF
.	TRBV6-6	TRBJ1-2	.	TGTGCCAGCGGTCGGGACCGCTATGGCTACACCTTC	CASGRDRYGYTF
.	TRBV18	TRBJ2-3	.	TGTGCCAGCTCACCATCGTCCAGTTCAATCACAGATACGCAGTATTTT	CASSPSSSSITDTQYF
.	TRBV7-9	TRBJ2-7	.	TGTGCCAGCAGCTTAGGCGGTTTCTCCTACGAGCAGTACTTC	CASSLGGFSYEQYF
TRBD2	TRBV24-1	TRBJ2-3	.	TGTGCCACCAGTGACACTCCCTGGCGGGGGGCCAGCACAGATACGCAGTATTTT	CATSDTPWRGASTDTQYF
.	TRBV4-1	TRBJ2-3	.	TGCGCCAGCAGCCTAAACCAAGCCGGAGATACGCAGTATTTT	CASSLNQAGDTQYF
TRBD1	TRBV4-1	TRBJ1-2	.	TGCGCCAGCAGCCACGGGGACAGCCAGGACTTC	CASSHGDSQDF
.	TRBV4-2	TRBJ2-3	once	TGTGCCAGCCACTCCGGAGGGGGAGAGCCAGATACGCAGTATTTT	CASHSGGGEPDTQYF
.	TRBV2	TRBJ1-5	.	TGTGCCAGCAGTGGGGATGTCAATCAGCCCCAGCATTTT	CASSGDVNQPQHF
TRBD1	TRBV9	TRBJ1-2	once	TGTGCCAGCAGCGCAACCCCTGCCCCGGGACAGGGGTATGGCTACACCTTC	CASSATPAPGQGYGYTF
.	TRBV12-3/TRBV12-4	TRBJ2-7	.	TGTGCCAGCAGCGCTAGGGCCGAGCAGTACTTC	CASSARAEQYF
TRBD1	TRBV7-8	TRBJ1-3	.	TGTGCCAGCAGCTCGCTCGTTACAGGGGGCGCTGGAGGAAACACCATATATTTT	CASSSLVTGGAGGNTIYF
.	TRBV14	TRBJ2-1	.	TGTGCCAGCAGCTCTAGCCGGGGGCCATACAATGAGCAGTTCTTC	CASSSSRGPYNEQFF
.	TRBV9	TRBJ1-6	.	TGTGCCAGCAGCGTAGGGCAGGGCGCGGATAATTCACCCCTCCACTTT	CASSVGQGADNSPLHF
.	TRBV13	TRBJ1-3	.	TGTGCCAGCAGCTTACTACGACGGGACTCTGGAAACACCATATATTTT	CASSLLRRDSGNTIYF
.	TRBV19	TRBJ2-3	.	TGTGCCAGTAGTATGCCAAGCACAGATACGCAGTATTTT	CASSMPSTDTQYF
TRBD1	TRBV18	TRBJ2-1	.	TGTGCCAGCTCACCCCGACAGGGCTGGTCCTACAATGAGCAGTTCTTC	CASSPRQGWSYNEQFF
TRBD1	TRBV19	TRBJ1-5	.	TGTGCCAGTAGTCCCGGGACAGGGTGGGTAGGGCAGCCCCAGCATTTT	CASSPGTGWVGQPQHF
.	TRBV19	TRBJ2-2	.	TGTGCCAGTAGTATAAGCAAAGGTACTTTTAGCACCGGGGAGCTGTTTTTT	CASSISKGTFSTGELFF
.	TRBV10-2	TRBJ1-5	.	TGCGCCAGCAAGGGACGGTACAATCAGCCCCAGCATTTT	CASKGRYNQPQHF
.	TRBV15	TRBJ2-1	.	TGTGCCACCAGCAGAGATATCACGAGCTCCTACAATGAGCAGTTCTTC	CATSRDITSSYNEQFF
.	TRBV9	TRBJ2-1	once	TGTGCCAGCAACAGTGGTGAAGGGCCCGTTGGGAATGAGCAGTTCTTC	CASNSGEGPVGNEQFF
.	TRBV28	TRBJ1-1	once	TGTGCCAGCAGTTCCCTCACAGGTCCTTTT	CASSSLTGPF
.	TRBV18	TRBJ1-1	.	TGTGCCAGCCAGGGGTACAGGCAGGCCACTGAAGCTTTCTTT	CASQGYRQATEAFF
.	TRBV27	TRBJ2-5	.	TGTGCCAGCAGCCGCTGGGGGGCCGGGGAGACCCAGTACTTC	CASSRWGAGETQYF
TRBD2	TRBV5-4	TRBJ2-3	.	TGTGCCAGCAGCGAGGACGGGGGGGGCACAGATACGCAGTATTTT	CASSEDGGGTDTQYF
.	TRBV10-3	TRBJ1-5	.	TGTGCCATCAGCGTCGTGGGCCCGGGGGGTCAGCCCCAGCATTTT	CAISVVGPGGQPQHF
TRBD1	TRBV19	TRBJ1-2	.	TGTGCCAGTAGTTCAGGGGGCAACTATGGCTACACCTTC	CASSSGGNYGYTF
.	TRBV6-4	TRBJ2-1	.	TGTGCCAGCAGTCCTACAGGGTCCTACAATGAGCAGTTCTTC	CASSPTGSYNEQFF
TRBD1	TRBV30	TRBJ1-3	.	TGTGCCTGGAGTACGGGACAGGATTCTGGAAACACCATATATTTT	CAWSTGQDSGNTIYF
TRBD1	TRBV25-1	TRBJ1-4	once	TGTGCCAGCAGTGATCACAGGGGTGGTAATGAAAAACTGTTTTTT	CASSDHRGGNEKLFF
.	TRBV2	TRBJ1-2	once	TGTGCCAGCTGTGACAGCTATGGCTACACCTTC	CASCDSYGYTF
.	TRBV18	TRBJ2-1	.	TGTGCCAGCTCACGTGCCCCAGGAAATGAGCAGTTCTTC	CASSRAPGNEQFF
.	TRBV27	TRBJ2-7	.	TGTGCCAGCAGTTTCAACCACGAGCAGTACTTC	CASSFNHEQYF